The T cell receptor (beta chain) described here comes from a study of T-cell memory formation after mild COVID-19. Study findings and constraints: Of the contracting clones, CD4+ ones lay mainly in CM and EM, and CD8+ ones in EMRA.

TCRdb used MiXCR to reprocess the 5' RACE reads, holding one entry per CDR3 protein. The repertoire holds a few hundred thousand distinct CDR3 sequences, with roughly 19% as singletons. Per germline, CDR1 DFQATT and CDR2 SNEGSKA (reference sequence). V lost 5 bases and J lost 5; bases outside the gene matches: 6. This CDR3 has 13 residues. With regard to this clonotype: Antigen specificity is unknown.

The TCR sequence derives from a man between 18 and 35 years old who had mild COVID-19 (a few samples of this study predate the infection). Cell type and time point are not known. Sequencing input: PBMCs or a T cell subset sorted from them (not recorded which). The gene calls are TRBV20-1 and TRBJ2-5, with 9 bases aligning to TRBD2. The CDR3 loop is CSAFSSGEETQYF. The CDR3 DNA reads as TGCAGTGCTTTCTCTAGCGGGGAGGAGACCCAGTACTTC.